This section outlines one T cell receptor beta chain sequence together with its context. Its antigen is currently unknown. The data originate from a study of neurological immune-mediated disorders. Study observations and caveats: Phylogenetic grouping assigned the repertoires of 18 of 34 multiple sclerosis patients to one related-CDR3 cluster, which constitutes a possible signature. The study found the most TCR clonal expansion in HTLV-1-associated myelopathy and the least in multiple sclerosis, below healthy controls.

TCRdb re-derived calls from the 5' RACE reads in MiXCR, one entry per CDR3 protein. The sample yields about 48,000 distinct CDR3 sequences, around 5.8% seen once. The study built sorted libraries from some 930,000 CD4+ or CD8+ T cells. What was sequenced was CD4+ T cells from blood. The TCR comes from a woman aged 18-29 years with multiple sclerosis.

CDR3 sequence (DNA): TGCGCCAGCAGCTTGGGGACAGGGACTAATGAAAAACTGTTTTTT. It yields the protein CASSLGTGTNEKLFF. The chain carries TRBV5-1 and TRBJ1-4; 8 bases are shared with TRBD1. Germline loops: CDR1 SGHRS, CDR2 YFSETQ. The CDR3 runs 15 residues. V trimming: 0 bases; J trimming: 2 bases; junction bases outside the gene matches: 0.